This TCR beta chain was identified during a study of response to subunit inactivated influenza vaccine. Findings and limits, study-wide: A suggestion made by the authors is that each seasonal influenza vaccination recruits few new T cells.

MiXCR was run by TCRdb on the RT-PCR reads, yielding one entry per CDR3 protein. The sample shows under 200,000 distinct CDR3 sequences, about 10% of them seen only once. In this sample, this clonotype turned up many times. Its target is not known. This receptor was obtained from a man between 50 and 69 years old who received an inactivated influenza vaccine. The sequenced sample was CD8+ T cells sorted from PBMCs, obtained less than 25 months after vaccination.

In DNA form, the CDR3 reads TGCGCCAGCAGCGGCAACAGGGTCGAGCAGTACTTC. Encoded protein: CASSGNRVEQYF. The gene calls are TRBV5-1 and TRBJ2-7; a weak D match, TRBD1 (6 bases). In germline, CDR1 is SGHRS, CDR2 YFSETQ. The CDR3 has 12 residues. With 4 bases removed from V and 6 bases from J, the gap between germline ends came to 11 bases.